Presented here are 31 T cell receptor beta chains from one specimen sequenced in a study of identical twins. TCRdb reprocessed the 5' RACE reads with MiXCR, giving one entry per CDR3 protein. The top ten hold around 0.25% of the sample, which has some 1,600,000 distinct CDR3 sequences, 32% seen once. The specimen sequenced was cord blood. Source of these receptors: a newborn girl in good health.

The chain combines TRBV20-1 with TRBJ2-3, with D perhaps matching TRBD1 or TRBD2 (6 bases each). Trimming cost V 3 bases and J 2 bases, with 15 bases left between them. CDR3 length equals 15 residues. Germline CDR1 reads DFQATT; CDR2 reads SNEGSKA (reference sequence). CDR3 region: CSASKTGGSTDTQYF. In nucleotides, the CDR3 is TGCAGTGCTAGTAAGACCGGGGGCTCCACAGATACGCAGTATTTT.

The V call is TRBV9, the J call TRBJ1-1; the D gene is possibly TRBD1 (5 bases). The ends were cut back, 0 bases at V and 4 bases at J, with 13 bases in the middle. CDR1 is SGDLS, CDR2 YYNGEE, per germline. The CDR3 has 15 residues. CDR3 in DNA: TGTGCCAGCAGCGTAGCCGGGGCCGCGGCCACTGAAGCTTTCTTT. Its translation is CASSVAGAAATEAFF. The whole variable domain, remainder taken from reference TRBV9 and TRBJ1-1, is DSGVTQTPKHLITATGQRVTLRCSPRSGDLSVYWYQQSLDQGLQFLIQYYNGEERAKGNILERFSAQQFPDLHSELNLSSLELGDSALYFCASSVAGAAATEAFFGQGTRLTVV.

This rearrangement joins TRBV20-1 to TRBJ2-2; 10 nucleotides match TRBD2. Germline lookup yields CDR1 DFQATT and CDR2 SNEGSKA (reference sequence). The J segment lost 0 bases and the V segment lost 1 base, leaving 5 bases of the junction unmatched. The CDR3 loop spans 17 amino acids. The CDR3 here is CSARGIGLAANTGELFF. The CDR3 region has the DNA TGCAGTGCTAGAGGCATCGGACTAGCGGCGAACACCGGGGAGCTGTTTTTT.

V gene TRBV4-2 combines with J gene TRBJ1-4, with D unclear. The CDR3 is 14 amino acids. V was pared by 1 base and J by 8 bases, with 11 bases between. The germline CDR1 and CDR2 sequences are LGHNA and YNFKEQ. The CDR3 bases are TGTGCCAGCAGCCAAGTGGGAGGGCGGGAAAAACTGTTTTTT. As protein: CASSQVGGREKLFF.

The V and J genes are TRBV7-9 and TRBJ1-2, with TRBD1 matching over 12 bases. Germline assignment: CDR1 SEHNR and CDR2 FQNEAQ (reference sequence). The V gene end was trimmed by 4 bases and the J gene end by 8 bases; junction bases not matched to a gene: 11. The length of the CDR3 is 16 residues. The CDR3 spells CASSSIKGQGAYGYTF. The CDR3 DNA follows: TGTGCCAGCAGCTCAATTAAGGGACAGGGGGCGTACGGCTACACCTTC.

This clonotype was observed a handful of times. This chain joins TRBV4-2 and TRBJ2-3, with D perhaps TRBD2 (5 bases). V was shortened by 0 bases and J by 10 bases, with 17 bases between the two germline ends. Looked up from germline, CDR1 is LGHNA and CDR2 is YNFKEQ. The CDR3 sequence is 15 residues long. The CDR3 region is CASSQDRPTRSAQYF. The CDR3 bases are TGTGCCAGCAGCCAAGATAGACCCACTAGATCTGCGCAGTATTTT.

This clonotype was detected only a few times. V is TRBV20-1 and J is TRBJ2-5, with TRBD1 identical over 9 bases. V was pared by 4 bases and J by 5 bases, with 2 bases of the junction left unmatched. The CDR3 loop spans 12 amino acids. Germline V gene sequence: CDR1 DFQATT, CDR2 SNEGSKA (reference sequence). CDR3 sequence: CSAKQGAETQYF. The CDR3 DNA is TGCAGTGCTAAACAGGGGGCTGAGACCCAGTACTTC.

With regard to this clonotype: A junction end diverges from the germline sequence, so it may reflect a read error. The V and J genes are TRBV20-1 and TRBJ2-1; D ambiguous. Germline V gene data show CDR1 as DFQATT and CDR2 as SNEGSKA (reference sequence). There are 14 residues in the CDR3. CDR3 residues: CSARDPRKTYEQDF. The CDR3 nucleotides are TGCAGTGCTAGAGATCCGCGCAAAACCTACGAGCAGGACTTC.

The V and J genes are TRBV9 and TRBJ2-1; 8 bases match TRBD2. CDR3 length: 17 amino acids. With V trimmed by 0 bases and J by 0 bases, 5 bases remained unmatched. Germline-derived CDR1 and CDR2 are SGDLS and YYNGEE. The CDR3 spells CASSVAGGQSSYNEQFF. The DNA for the CDR3 is TGTGCCAGCAGCGTAGCGGGGGGGCAAAGCTCCTACAATGAGCAGTTCTTC.

V and J are TRBV5-1 and TRBJ1-4; D remains unclear. This CDR3 region has 15 residues. V was cut by 4 bases and J by 3 bases, with 13 bases left in between. The V gene's germline CDR1 is SGHRS and CDR2 YFSETQ. CDR3: CASSPAEQSNEKLFF. The CDR3 region has the DNA TGCGCCAGCAGCCCCGCGGAACAGTCTAATGAAAAACTGTTTTTT.

Here the CDR3 reads CSVWGYTF. The CDR3 DNA reads TGCAGTGTGTGGGGCTACACCTTC. The chain links TRBV20-1 to TRBJ1-2, with D hard to call. Germline CDR1 DFQATT, CDR2 SNEGSKA (reference sequence). This CDR3 has 8 amino acids. Trimming took off 7 bases at V and 8 bases at J, with 5 bases between the two ends.

The sample holds a few counts of this clonotype. This sequence joins TRBV20-1 and TRBJ2-3, with 10 bases aligning to TRBD2. Germline V gives CDR1 DFQATT, CDR2 SNEGSKA (reference sequence). V was clipped by 0 bases and J by 0 bases; unmatched bases: 6. CDR3 length equals 17 residues. CDR3 DNA sequence: TGCAGTGCTAGAGATCCACGGACTAGCGGCAGCACAGATACGCAGTATTTT. Residues: CSARDPRTSGSTDTQYF.

The chain carries TRBV3-1 and TRBJ2-3; tentative D call: TRBD2 (5 bases). V lost 0 bases to trimming and J lost 4 bases, with 5 bases between them. CDR1 is LGHDT, CDR2 YNNKEL, per germline (reference sequence). This CDR3 has 13 residues. CDR3 sequence: CASSQEAADTQYF. DNA of the CDR3: TGTGCCAGCAGCCAAGAAGCGGCAGATACGCAGTATTTT.

The CDR3 region is CASSVATNNYGYTF. Written as DNA, the CDR3 is TGTGCCAGCAGCGTAGCAACCAATAACTATGGCTACACCTTC. The rearrangement joins TRBV9 to TRBJ1-2; D unresolved. Deletions cut 0 bases from V and 1 base from J, with 7 bases between. The CDR3 totals 14 residues. Germline loops: CDR1 SGDLS, CDR2 YYNGEE.

V usage is TRBV5-1 and J usage is TRBJ2-4; 7 bases fit TRBD1. Matching the DNA end better, TRBJ2-7 makes the J call doubtful. CDR3 length equals 16 residues. Germline lookup yields CDR1 SGHRS and CDR2 YFSETQ. The CDR3 nucleotides read TGCGCCAGCAGCTTCACTACGGGACAGAAAGCTTACGAGCAGTACTTC. Translation gives CASSFTTGQKAYEQYF.

V is TRBV10-3 and J is TRBJ2-2; possible D gene TRBD1, 5 bases. The CDR3 is 15 amino acids. Germline CDR1 and CDR2: ENHRY and SYGVKD. Trimming removed 0 bases at V and 8 bases at J, with 13 bases between. The CDR3 protein is CAISESGRAAGELFF. CDR3 nucleotide sequence: TGTGCCATCAGTGAGTCGGGCAGGGCAGCAGGGGAGCTGTTTTTT.

V usage is TRBV20-1 and J usage is TRBJ2-1; 7 nucleotides line up with TRBD2. Germline V CDR1 and CDR2: DFQATT, SNEGSKA (reference sequence). V lost 0 bases and J lost 3; bases outside the gene matches: 11. The CDR3 loop spans 17 amino acids. The CDR3 DNA sequence: TGCAGTGCTAGAGATTTTGTAGGGGCTAGCGGCTACAATGAGCAGTTCTTC. Protein product: CSARDFVGASGYNEQFF.

This clonotype was seen a handful of times. V and J are TRBV29-1 and TRBJ1-5; a weak D match, TRBD1 (5 bases). The CDR3 extends over 13 amino acids. V was cut by 7 bases and J by 3 bases, with 13 bases left in between. Germline V gene sequence: CDR1 SQVTM, CDR2 ANQGSEA. CDR3 nucleotides: TGCAGCGCCCGTAGGGGATACAATCAGCCCCAGCATTTT. The encoded protein is CSARRGYNQPQHF.

The rearrangement joins TRBV10-2 to TRBJ2-5; D unresolved. This CDR3 is built from 13 residues. The germline V and J ends were trimmed by 3 bases and 4 bases, with 9 bases remaining between them. CDR1 is WSHSY and CDR2 is SAAADI in the germline V gene. CDR3 DNA: TGCGCCAGCAGTGATGGTCTAGGAGAGACCCAGTACTTC. As protein: CASSDGLGETQYF.

This clonotype was counted between two and nine times. The gene calls are TRBV9 and TRBJ2-3, with a possible D match to TRBD2 (5 bases). Trimming removed 3 bases at V and 5 bases at J, with 16 bases between. The CDR3 covers 15 residues. Germline V gene sequence: CDR1 SGDLS, CDR2 YYNGEE. CDR3 protein: CASSAERVRKDTQYF. CDR3 coding DNA: TGTGCCAGCAGCGCTGAGAGGGTCCGAAAAGATACGCAGTATTTT.

CDR3 sequence: CASSLKRDTFGYTF. The CDR3 coding sequence is TGTGCCAGCAGCCTAAAGAGGGACACTTTTGGCTACACCTTC. This rearrangement joins TRBV7-2 to TRBJ1-2; D possibly corresponds to TRBD1 (6 bases). Deletions cut 5 bases from V and 7 bases from J, with 17 bases between. Germline V lookup: CDR1 SGHTA, CDR2 FQGNSA. The CDR3 runs to 14 residues.

The J gene is TRBJ1-2, the V gene TRBV12-3 or TRBV12-4, with D perhaps TRBD1 (6 bases). Trimming stripped 1 base from V and 7 bases from J, with 16 bases between. The CDR3 covers 15 residues. The CDR3 loop reads CASSLGSGGAGGYTF. In nucleotides, the CDR3 is TGTGCCAGCAGTTTAGGGTCTGGGGGGGCTGGTGGCTACACCTTC.

The chain recombines TRBV14 with TRBJ2-1, with TRBD1 identical over 9 bases. Germline V gives CDR1 SGHDN, CDR2 FVKESK. This CDR3 spans 15 amino acids. With 3 bases clipped from V and 5 bases from J, the junction kept 5 bases outside the gene matches. The CDR3 region is CASSQVDRGDNEQFF. CDR3 sequence (DNA): TGTGCCAGCAGCCAGGTGGACAGGGGCGACAATGAGCAGTTCTTC.

This clonotype was found once. The V gene is TRBV6-6, the J gene TRBJ1-5; D gene unclear. The CDR3 extends over 16 amino acids. The ends were cut back, 3 bases at V and 5 bases at J, with 17 bases in the middle. CDR1 is MNHNY and CDR2 is SVGAGI in the germline V gene (reference sequence). In DNA, the CDR3 is TGTGCCAGCAGTTATGGTGAGCGGGTCCCCTATCAGCCCCAGCATTTT. Its protein is CASSYGERVPYQPQHF.

This clonotype appeared a few times. The chain has TRBV7-9 and TRBJ1-2; TRBD1 agrees at 8 bases. Germline-derived CDR1 and CDR2 are SEHNR and FQNEAQ (reference sequence). The ends lost 1 base at V and 8 bases at J; junction bases unmatched: 6. The CDR3 is 14 residues long. The CDR3 sequence is CASSLDRGVRGYTF. The CDR3 nucleotides read TGTGCCAGCAGCTTAGACAGGGGGGTTCGAGGCTACACCTTC.

The V gene is TRBV24-1, the J gene TRBJ2-4; tentatively, D is TRBD1 (6 bases). The J call is uncertain, as TRBJ2-5 better fits the DNA end. The CDR3 loop spans 15 amino acids. Germline CDR1 and CDR2: KGHDR and SFDVKD. In DNA, the CDR3 is TGTGCCACCAGTGCCGCGGACAGCCAGAAAGAGACCCAGTACTTC. Translated: CATSAADSQKETQYF.

The chain employs TRBV20-1 and TRBJ1-5, with D tentatively TRBD1 (5 bases). The CDR3 sequence is 17 residues long. The V and J ends lost 0 bases and 4 bases respectively, with 19 bases between them. Looked up from germline, CDR1 is DFQATT and CDR2 is SNEGSKA (reference sequence). CDR3 sequence: CSARDGPGRRRNQPQHF. The CDR3 DNA reads TGCAGTGCTAGAGATGGCCCAGGGAGAAGGCGGAATCAGCCCCAGCATTTT.

The chain has TRBV6-5 and TRBJ2-5; a possible D gene is TRBD2 (7 bases). The end of the DNA fits TRBJ2-7 better, so the J call may be wrong. This CDR3 contains 14 residues. Germline CDR1 MNHEY, CDR2 SVGAGI. CDR3 sequence: CASSPFQGRAEQYF. Here the CDR3 DNA reads TGTGCCAGCAGTCCGTTTCAGGGGAGGGCCGAGCAGTACTTC.

A few counts support this clonotype. The genes are TRBV12-3 or TRBV12-4 and TRBJ2-5; D not resolved. V was pared by 2 bases and J by 5 bases, with 9 bases between. The CDR3 totals 13 residues. The CDR3: CASSLLLGETQYF. CDR3 DNA: TGTGCCAGCAGTTTATTGTTGGGGGAGACCCAGTACTTC.

The V gene is TRBV27, the J gene TRBJ1-6; possibly TRBD1 for D (6 bases). V shed 6 bases and J shed 8 bases, with 8 bases lying between them. The V gene's germline CDR1 is MNHEY and CDR2 SMNVEV (reference sequence). The CDR3 is made up of 12 amino acids. CDR3 bases: TGTGCCAGCAGCCGACAGGATTCACCCCTCCACTTT. Translated, it gives CASSRQDSPLHF.

The rearrangement joins TRBV12-3 or TRBV12-4 to TRBJ2-1; 7 nucleotides agree with TRBD2. The CDR3 contains 16 residues. V trimming: 6 bases; J trimming: 5 bases; junction bases outside the gene matches: 13. The CDR3 coding sequence is TGTGCCAGCAGACAAGCGCGGGAGCCCCTAAACAATGAGCAGTTCTTC. It yields the protein CASRQAREPLNNEQFF.